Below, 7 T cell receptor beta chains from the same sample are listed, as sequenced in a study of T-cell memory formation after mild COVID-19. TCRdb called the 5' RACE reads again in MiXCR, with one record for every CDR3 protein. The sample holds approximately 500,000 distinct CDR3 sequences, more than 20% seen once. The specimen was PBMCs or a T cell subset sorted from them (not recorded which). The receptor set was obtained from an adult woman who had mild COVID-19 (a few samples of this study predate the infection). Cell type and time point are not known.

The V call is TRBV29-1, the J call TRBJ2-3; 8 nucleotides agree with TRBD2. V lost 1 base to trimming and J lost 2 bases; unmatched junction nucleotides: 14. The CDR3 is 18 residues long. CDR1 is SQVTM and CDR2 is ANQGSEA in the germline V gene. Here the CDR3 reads CSVEGLLPGLVHTDTQYF. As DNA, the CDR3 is TGCAGCGTTGAAGGCCTCCTACCGGGACTAGTACACACAGATACGCAGTATTTT.

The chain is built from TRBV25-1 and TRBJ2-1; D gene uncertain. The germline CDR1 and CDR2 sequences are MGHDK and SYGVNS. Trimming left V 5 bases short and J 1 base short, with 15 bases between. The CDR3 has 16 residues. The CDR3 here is CASSTAGDLSYNEQFF. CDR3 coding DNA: TGTGCCAGCAGTACGGCAGGTGACTTATCCTACAATGAGCAGTTCTTC.

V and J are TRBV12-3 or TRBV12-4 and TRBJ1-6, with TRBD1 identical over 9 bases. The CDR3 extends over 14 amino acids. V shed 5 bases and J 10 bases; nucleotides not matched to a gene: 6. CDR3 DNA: TGTGCCAGCAGTAAAACAGGGGGCCTATCACCCCTCCACTTT. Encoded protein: CASSKTGGLSPLHF.

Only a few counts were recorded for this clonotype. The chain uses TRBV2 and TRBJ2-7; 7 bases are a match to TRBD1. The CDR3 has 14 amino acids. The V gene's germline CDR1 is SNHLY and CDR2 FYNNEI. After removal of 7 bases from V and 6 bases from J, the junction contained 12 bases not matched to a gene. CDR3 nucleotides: TGTGCCAGCAAGGGGGCCACGAAGAGGGGCGAGCAGTACTTC. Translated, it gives CASKGATKRGEQYF.

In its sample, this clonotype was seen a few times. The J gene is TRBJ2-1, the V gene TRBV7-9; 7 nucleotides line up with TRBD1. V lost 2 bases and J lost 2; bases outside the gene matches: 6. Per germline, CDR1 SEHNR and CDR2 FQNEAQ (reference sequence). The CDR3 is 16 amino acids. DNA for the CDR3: TGTGCCAGCAGCTTAAGCTATGGGACAGCCTACAATGAGCAGTTCTTC. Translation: CASSLSYGTAYNEQFF.

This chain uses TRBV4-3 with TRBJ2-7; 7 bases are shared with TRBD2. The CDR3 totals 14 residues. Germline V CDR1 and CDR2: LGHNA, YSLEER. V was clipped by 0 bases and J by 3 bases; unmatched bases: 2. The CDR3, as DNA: TGCGCCAGCAGCCAAGAAACTAGCGACTACGAGCAGTACTTC. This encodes CASSQETSDYEQYF.

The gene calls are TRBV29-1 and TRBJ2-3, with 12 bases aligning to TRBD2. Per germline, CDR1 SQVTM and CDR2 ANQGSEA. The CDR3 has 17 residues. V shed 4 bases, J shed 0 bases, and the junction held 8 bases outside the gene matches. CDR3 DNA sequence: TGCAGCGTTGGCGGGACTAGCGGGCTTCCTAGCACAGATACGCAGTATTTT. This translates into CSVGGTSGLPSTDTQYF.